The TCR beta chain described here comes from a study of T cell responses to AZD1222 COVID-19 vaccine. Study-level findings and limits: Only a handful of people who got AZD1222 tested seropositive at baseline. None of the repertoires were sampled until the peak T cell response had passed. Spike as a whole was targeted by vaccine-associated CD4 TCRs, dominant at 160-218 and 743-854.

This CDR3 region has 14 residues. The V gene lost 1 base and the J gene lost 3 bases, with 9 bases spanning the gap. Germline V CDR1 and CDR2: SGHTA, FQGNSA. Only in-frame clones appear in the TCRdb table, and some are missing; sequencing was by immunoSEQ multiplex PCR. The data contain under 95,000 clones, about 88% of them singletons. For this clone: Its specificity is not known.

The sequence was collected from an adult in good health. This chain joins TRBV7-2 and TRBJ2-5; D is unresolved. The source material was peripheral blood, sampled on day 0 of AZD1222 vaccination. The DNA for the CDR3 is TGTGCCAGCAGCTTAGGGCTCAACGAAGAGACCCAGTACTTC. This sequence encodes CASSLGLNEETQYF.